The 12 T cell receptor beta chains below all came from one sample that was sequenced in a study of cytomegalovirus exposure and HLA in healthy donors. 13 Jbeta primers and 60 Vbeta primers were used for the PCR. TCRdb's table, derived via immunoSEQ multiplex PCR, lists solely in-frame clones and lacks some. This repertoire shows about 90,000 clones, approximately 70% found once; its top ten account for roughly 15%. Sequencing was performed on PBMCs. These receptors were obtained from a woman aged 45-60 years in good health and CMV-seropositive.

The V gene is TRBV10-3, the J gene TRBJ2-5, with D uncertain. Germline V CDR1 and CDR2: ENHRY, SYGVKD. This CDR3 is 13 amino acids long. The V end lost 0 bases, the J end lost 2 bases, and 4 bases lay between the germline ends. The CDR3 loop reads CAISESRQETQYF. For the CDR3, the DNA is TGTGCCATCAGTGAGTCCCGGCAAGAGACCCAGTACTTC.

Only a few counts were recorded for this clone. This chain uses TRBV7-3 with TRBJ2-1; 11 bases line up with TRBD2. CDR1 is SGHTA, CDR2 FQGTGA, per germline. J was trimmed by 8 bases and V by 1 base; bases with no gene match: 7. The CDR3 consists of 16 residues. CDR3 DNA: TGTGCCAGCAGCTTAAGAGTAGCGGGGGGGACAGATGAGCAGTTCTTC. It yields the protein CASSLRVAGGTDEQFF.

The chain recombines TRBV4-2 with TRBJ2-7; D call uncertain. This CDR3 is 12 amino acids long. Germline V CDR1 and CDR2: LGHNA, YNFKEQ. V lost 1 base and J lost 4, with 5 bases in between. The CDR3 DNA follows: TGTGCCAGCAGCCAAGGGCCGTACGAGCAGTACTTC. Translation gives CASSQGPYEQYF.

J is TRBJ2-7 and V is TRBV30; the match to TRBD2 covers 9 bases. The trim removed 8 bases at V and 7 bases at J, leaving 12 bases unmatched. Per the germline V gene, CDR1 is GTSNPN and CDR2 is SVGIG (reference sequence). The CDR3 has 13 amino acids. The CDR3: CAGPGLALGEQYF. CDR3 nucleotide sequence: TGTGCCGGACCGGGACTAGCTCTTGGAGAGCAGTACTTC.

The J gene is TRBJ1-5, the V gene TRBV19, with 7 bases lining up with TRBD1. This CDR3 is built from 19 residues. With V trimmed by 6 bases and J by 0 bases, 17 bases remained unmatched. Germline CDR1 LNHDA, CDR2 SQIVND (reference sequence). The CDR3 loop reads CASRLGRQGNLNSNQPQHF. CDR3 DNA sequence: TGTGCCAGTAGATTGGGCAGACAGGGAAATCTCAATAGCAATCAGCCCCAGCATTTT.

This clone was picked up a small number of times. The rearrangement joins TRBV19 to TRBJ2-3; no clear D. There are 16 residues in the CDR3. Deletions cut 5 bases from V and 0 bases from J, with 15 bases between. CDR1 is LNHDA, CDR2 SQIVND, per germline (reference sequence). The CDR3 nucleotides read TGTGCCAGTAGTTTCAATAGCCACCCTAGCACAGATACGCAGTATTTT. Protein: CASSFNSHPSTDTQYF.

This sequence joins TRBV6-6 and TRBJ1-5, with a tentative D call TRBD1 (6 bases). The germline gives CDR1 MNHNY, CDR2 SVGAGI (reference sequence). The CDR3 is 14 amino acids. V lost 7 bases and J 3 bases, leaving 13 bases between the germline ends. The CDR3 loop is CASTPGVANQPQHF. The CDR3 region has the DNA TGTGCCAGCACCCCAGGGGTTGCCAATCAGCCCCAGCATTTT.

The chain is built from TRBV30 and TRBJ2-1; no clear D. The CDR3 consists of 8 residues. CDR1 is GTSNPN and CDR2 is SVGIG in the germline V gene (reference sequence). V lost 8 bases and J lost 6, with 2 bases in between. The CDR3 protein is CALNEQFF. CDR3 nucleotide sequence: TGTGCCCTCAATGAGCAGTTCTTC. Full variable domain (missing parts from reference TRBV30 and TRBJ2-1): SQTIHQWPATLVQPVGSPLSLECTVEGTSNPNLYWYRQAAGRGLQLLFYSVGIGQISSEVPQNLSASRPQDRQFILSSKKLLLSDSGFYLCALNEQFFGPGTRLTVL.

The chain recombines TRBV4-3 with TRBJ2-7; 8 positions match TRBD2. V lost 0 bases, J lost 5 bases, and 3 bases stayed unmatched. Germline CDR1 is LGHNA and CDR2 is YSLEER. This CDR3 region has 14 residues. CDR3 DNA: TGCGCCAGCAGCCAAGATCGGGGGGGTGACGAGCAGTACTTC. It codes for CASSQDRGGDEQYF.

V gene TRBV19 combines with J gene TRBJ2-2; 13 bases are a match to TRBD2. Trimming took 5 bases from V and 7 from J; bases not matched to a gene: 4. The CDR3 sequence is 15 residues long. Germline V lookup: CDR1 LNHDA, CDR2 SQIVND (reference sequence). CDR3 in DNA: TGTGCCAGTAGTCCCCGGACTAGCGGGGGCGGGGAGCTGTTTTTT. This codes for CASSPRTSGGGELFF.

This clone showed up just a few times. This chain uses TRBV30 with TRBJ2-3, with TRBD2 matching over 10 bases. Germline loops: CDR1 GTSNPN, CDR2 SVGIG (reference sequence). The CDR3 extends over 16 amino acids. V was pared by 1 base and J by 2 bases, with 6 bases of the junction left unmatched. CDR3 sequence reads: CAWSGPSGGNTDTQYF. The DNA of the CDR3 is TGTGCCTGGAGTGGCCCTAGCGGGGGAAACACAGATACGCAGTATTTT.

DNA for the CDR3: TGCGCCAGCAGCTTGCGAGGGAACACTGAAGCTTTCTTT. Its protein product is CASSLRGNTEAFF. This chain links TRBV5-1 with TRBJ1-1; the D is unclear. This CDR3 has 13 amino acids. Germline CDR1 SGHRS, CDR2 YFSETQ. Trimming shortened V by 1 base and J by 1 base, and 5 bases separated the two germline ends.